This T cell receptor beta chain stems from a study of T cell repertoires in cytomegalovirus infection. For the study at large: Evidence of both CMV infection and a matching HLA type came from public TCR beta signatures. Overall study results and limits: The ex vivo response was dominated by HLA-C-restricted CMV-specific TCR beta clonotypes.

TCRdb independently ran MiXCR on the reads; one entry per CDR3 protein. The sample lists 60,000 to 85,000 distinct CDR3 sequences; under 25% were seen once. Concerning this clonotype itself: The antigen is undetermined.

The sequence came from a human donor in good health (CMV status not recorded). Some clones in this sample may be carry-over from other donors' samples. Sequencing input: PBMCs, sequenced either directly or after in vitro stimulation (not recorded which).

CDR3: CASSQNEQFF. The DNA of the CDR3 is TGCGCCAGCAGTCAAAATGAGCAGTTCTTC. This rearrangement joins TRBV23-1 to TRBJ2-1; D ambiguous. TRBV23-1 is noted as an ORF with a role that remains uncertain. V lost 2 bases and J lost 7, with 0 bases in between. The CDR3 is 10 residues long.